The 22 T cell receptor beta chains in this list originate from one sample, sequenced in a study of T cell responses to AZD1222 COVID-19 vaccine. Assay used: immunoSEQ multiplex PCR; TCRdb lists only in-frame clones, some missing. The table records some 180,000 clones, almost 90% of them present only once. Here the sequenced sample was peripheral blood, taken on day 0 of AZD1222 vaccination. The receptors derive from an adult in good health.

Concerning this clone: The junction and the germline gene differ at one end; a read error may be behind it. J is TRBJ2-1 and V is TRBV7-7; no clear D gene. Germline values: CDR1 SSHAT, CDR2 FNYEAQ (reference sequence). This CDR3 has 15 amino acids. The CDR3, as DNA: TGTGCTAGCAGCCTGGACCCGCCGCCCTTGGATGAGCAGTTCTTC. It is translated as CASSLDPPPLDEQFF.

Here the CDR3 DNA reads TGCGCCAGCAGCCGGACAGTAGTTGCAACTAATGAAAAACTGTTTTTT. This translates into CASSRTVVATNEKLFF. The chain uses TRBV5-1 and TRBJ1-4, with D possibly matching TRBD1 (6 bases). This CDR3 has 16 residues. Between the trimmed V and J ends, which lost 4 bases and 0 bases, there was a span of 13 bases. The germline V gene has CDR1 SGHRS and CDR2 YFSETQ.

This clone has only a few counts. The chain carries TRBV6-4 and TRBJ1-3; D ambiguous. Germline V gene data show CDR1 as MRHNA and CDR2 as SNTAGT. The CDR3 has 15 amino acids. Trimming took off 4 bases at V and 0 bases at J, with 10 bases between the two ends. CDR3 DNA sequence: TGTGCCAGCAGTGCCTATAAGAGCTCTGGAAACACCATATATTTT. This sequence encodes CASSAYKSSGNTIYF.

The chain uses TRBV7-2 and TRBJ2-7, with TRBD2 matching over 9 bases. Per the germline V gene, CDR1 is SGHTA and CDR2 is FQGNSA. J gave up 0 bases and V 1 base, and 7 bases lay outside the gene matches. The CDR3 contains 17 residues. In nucleotides, the CDR3 is TGTGCCAGCAGCTTAGGGGCTAGCGGGGCCCTCTCCTACGAGCAGTACTTC. It is translated as CASSLGASGALSYEQYF.

This chain joins TRBV27 and TRBJ2-3, with 8 bases lining up with TRBD2. Losses at the gene ends were 5 bases for V and 5 bases for J; bases not matched to a gene: 9. CDR1 MNHEY and CDR2 SMNVEV come from the germline V gene (reference sequence). The CDR3 is 15 amino acids. The CDR3 spells CASSQDGGDGDTQYF. CDR3 DNA sequence: TGTGCCAGCAGTCAGGACGGGGGGGATGGAGATACGCAGTATTTT.

This clone occurred once. This chain links TRBV9 with TRBJ1-1; 8 bases agree with TRBD1. V shed 0 bases, J shed 1 base, and the junction held 2 bases outside the gene matches. The CDR3 has 15 amino acids. Looked up from germline, CDR1 is SGDLS and CDR2 is YYNGEE. CDR3 in amino acids: CASSVEGTGNTEAFF. The CDR3 DNA sequence: TGTGCCAGCAGCGTAGAGGGGACAGGGAACACTGAAGCTTTCTTT. Supplemented by reference TRBV9 and TRBJ1-1, the full variable domain reads DSGVTQTPKHLITATGQRVTLRCSPRSGDLSVYWYQQSLDQGLQFLIQYYNGEERAKGNILERFSAQQFPDLHSELNLSSLELGDSALYFCASSVEGTGNTEAFFGQGTRLTVV.

This chain connects TRBV25-1 to TRBJ1-1, with D perhaps TRBD1 (6 bases). The V gene lost 1 base and the J gene lost 1 base, with 10 bases spanning the gap. The CDR3 contains 15 residues. Germline CDR1 is MGHDK and CDR2 is SYGVNS. The CDR3 loop is CASSESTGKNTEAFF. CDR3 DNA sequence: TGTGCCAGCAGTGAATCAACAGGGAAGAACACTGAAGCTTTCTTT.

The V and J genes are TRBV7-9 and TRBJ2-2; 14 bases are shared with TRBD2. Germline trimming cut 2 bases from V and 2 bases from J; bases unmatched to any gene: 7. CDR3 length equals 19 residues. In germline, CDR1 is SEHNR, CDR2 FQNEAQ (reference sequence). DNA of the CDR3: TGTGCCAGCAGCTTAAGGACTAGCGGGAGGCCCGATAACACCGGGGAGCTGTTTTTT. It codes for CASSLRTSGRPDNTGELFF.

This clone occurred a few times. V usage is TRBV30 and J usage is TRBJ1-6; D gene uncertain. Per germline, CDR1 GTSNPN and CDR2 SVGIG (reference sequence). V was trimmed by 1 base and J by 4 bases, leaving 14 bases between them. This CDR3 contains 16 residues. CDR3 sequence reads: CAWSGGYRTYNSPLHF. Written as DNA, the CDR3 is TGTGCCTGGAGTGGAGGTTATCGAACTTATAATTCACCCCTCCACTTT.

The V call is TRBV3-1 (or the pseudogene TRBV3-2), the J call TRBJ1-3; 7 bases map to TRBD1. The CDR3 is 15 amino acids. The germline CDR1 and CDR2 sequences are LGHDT and YNNKEL (reference sequence). With V trimmed by 4 bases and J by 2 bases, 5 bases remained unmatched. The CDR3 nucleotides read TGTGCCAGCAGCCCTACAGGGGCGGCTGGAAACACCATATATTTT. Translating it yields CASSPTGAAGNTIYF.

The chain couples TRBV7-2 to TRBJ2-3, with 8 nucleotides matching TRBD2. The CDR3 is 17 amino acids. The germline gives CDR1 SGHTA, CDR2 FQGNSA. The V and J ends lost 5 bases and 6 bases, in that order; junction bases with no gene match: 16. CDR3 sequence: CASSTLLAVQKVDTQYF. The CDR3 DNA reads TGTGCCAGCAGCACCCTACTAGCGGTTCAAAAGGTGGATACGCAGTATTTT.

V and J are TRBV18 and TRBJ2-5; TRBD2 aligns across 12 bases. Per the germline V gene, CDR1 is KGHSH and CDR2 is LQKENI. Unmatched junction bases numbered 12, after V lost 2 bases and J lost 5 bases. CDR3 length: 18 amino acids. The CDR3 region has the DNA TGTGCCAGCTCACCAGAGTCGCTAGCGGGAGGGCCACGGGAGACCCAGTACTTC. This gives the protein CASSPESLAGGPRETQYF.

This clone appeared a single time. The V call is TRBV5-1, the J call TRBJ2-1; 14 bases match TRBD2. The CDR3 totals 18 residues. Looked up from germline, CDR1 is SGHRS and CDR2 is YFSETQ. J gave up 7 bases and V 1 base, and 10 bases lay outside the gene matches. The CDR3 DNA follows: TGCGCCAGCAGCTTGCCTGGACTAGCGGGGGGCAGGCGAAATGAGCAGTTCTTC. Its protein product is CASSLPGLAGGRRNEQFF.

The CDR3 reads CASSVVGQSYNEQFF. The DNA for the CDR3 is TGTGCCAGCAGCGTAGTGGGACAGTCATACAATGAGCAGTTCTTC. J is TRBJ2-1 and V is TRBV9; 7 nucleotides match TRBD1. The CDR3 contains 15 residues. V dropped 0 bases and J dropped 4; count of bases not matched to a gene: 4. CDR1 and CDR2 from the germline V gene are SGDLS and YYNGEE.

The rearrangement joins TRBV9 to TRBJ2-5; 7 nucleotides match TRBD2. Trimming at V came to 0 bases and at J to 0 bases, leaving 5 bases not matched to a gene. Germline V CDR1 and CDR2: SGDLS, YYNGEE. The CDR3 extends over 16 amino acids. The CDR3 loop reads CASSVAGLLHQETQYF. Here the CDR3 DNA reads TGTGCCAGCAGCGTAGCGGGACTACTTCACCAAGAGACCCAGTACTTC.

The chain is built from TRBV5-1 and TRBJ2-7; unclear D gene. The CDR3 spans 15 residues. In germline, CDR1 is SGHRS, CDR2 YFSETQ. The ends were cut back, 0 bases at V and 5 bases at J, with 15 bases in the middle. In nucleotides, the CDR3 is TGCGCCAGCAGCTTGGACACGCCGAGCCGTGACGAGCAGTACTTC. This translates into CASSLDTPSRDEQYF.

The chain combines TRBV9 with TRBJ2-1; no clear D. The CDR3 extends over 15 amino acids. V lost 0 bases, J lost 3 bases, and 10 bases lay in between. Germline V CDR1 and CDR2: SGDLS, YYNGEE. CDR3 in amino acids: CASSVARLDYNEQFF. The CDR3, as DNA: TGTGCCAGCAGCGTAGCCCGACTCGACTACAATGAGCAGTTCTTC.

The chain joins TRBV3-1 (or the pseudogene TRBV3-2) to TRBJ1-5; D remains unclear. The V end lost 1 base, the J end lost 8 bases, and 6 bases lay between the germline ends. This CDR3 is built from 12 residues. Germline lookup yields CDR1 LGHDT and CDR2 YNNKEL (reference sequence). CDR3 region: CASSQVGEPQHF. The CDR3 nucleotides read TGTGCCAGCAGCCAAGTGGGAGAGCCCCAGCATTTT.

This chain uses TRBV12-3 or TRBV12-4 with TRBJ1-5; the D gene is possibly TRBD1 (6 bases). Trimming stripped 7 bases from V and 9 bases from J, with 16 bases between. The length of the CDR3 is 13 residues. The CDR3 loop reads CASNRGGRGPQHF. The CDR3, as DNA: TGTGCCAGCAACCGCGGGGGCCGGGGGCCCCAGCATTTT.

This chain uses TRBV6-2 or TRBV6-3 with TRBJ2-5; D ambiguous. This CDR3 spans 15 amino acids. V lost 5 bases and J lost 0, with 13 bases in between. CDR1 MNHEY and CDR2 SVGEGT come from the germline V gene. This CDR3 is CASSPERRYQETQYF. The DNA for the CDR3 is TGTGCCAGCAGTCCGGAGCGACGGTACCAAGAGACCCAGTACTTC.

The chain recombines TRBV28 with TRBJ1-5; unclear D gene. Germline loops: CDR1 MDHEN, CDR2 SYDVKM. V shed 2 bases and J shed 7 bases, with 9 bases lying between them. The CDR3 length is 13 residues. CDR3 sequence reads: CASSLPGMQPQHF. CDR3 coding DNA: TGTGCCAGCAGTTTACCGGGTATGCAGCCCCAGCATTTT. Full variable domain (missing parts from reference TRBV28 and TRBJ1-5): DVKVTQSSRYLVKRTGEKVFLECVQDMDHENMFWYRQDPGLGLRLIYFSYDVKMKEKGDIPEGYSVSREKKERFSLILESASTNQTSMYLCASSLPGMQPQHFGDGTRLSIL.

The genes are TRBV5-1 and TRBJ2-3; D is perhaps TRBD2 (5 bases). V was trimmed by 1 base and J by 6 bases, leaving 6 bases between them. Per germline, CDR1 SGHRS and CDR2 YFSETQ. The CDR3 covers 12 residues. This chain's CDR3 is CASSLREDTQYF. The CDR3 DNA sequence: TGCGCCAGCAGCTTGAGGGAGGATACGCAGTATTTT. Based on the CDR3 plus reference TRBV5-1 and TRBJ2-3, the full variable domain is KAGVTQTPRYLIKTRGQQVTLSCSPISGHRSVSWYQQTPGQGLQFLFEYFSETQRNKGNFPGRFSGRQFSNSRSEMNVSTLELGDSALYLCASSLREDTQYFGPGTRLTVL.